This T cell receptor (beta chain) comes out of a study of beta chain features in type 1 diabetes. There are a few counts of this clone. Its target is not known. Stem cell-like memory, regulatory, central memory and naive CD4+ cells were sorted via CD45RO/CCR7/CD25/CD127/CD95/CD27. Reverse transcription of all isolated RNA meant that expressed TCRB transcripts were sequenced. Only in-frame clones appear in the TCRdb table, and some are missing; sequencing was by immunoSEQ multiplex PCR. In the table there are fewer than 150,000 clones, about 7% of which are singletons. General study findings and limits: Resolution of whether HLA type affects TCRB rearrangement was not achieved here.

The source material was central memory CD4+ T cells from blood. The origin of this receptor is a woman aged 25-40 years in good health.

CDR3 in amino acids: CASSDRGNTGELFF. The CDR3 DNA reads TGTGCCAGCAGTGATAGGGGGAACACCGGGGAGCTGTTTTTT. The rearrangement joins TRBV25-1 to TRBJ2-2; D is possibly TRBD1 (5 bases). The germline V and J ends were trimmed by 3 bases and 1 base, with 6 bases remaining between them. The CDR3 sequence is 14 residues long. Germline V CDR1 and CDR2: MGHDK, SYGVNS.